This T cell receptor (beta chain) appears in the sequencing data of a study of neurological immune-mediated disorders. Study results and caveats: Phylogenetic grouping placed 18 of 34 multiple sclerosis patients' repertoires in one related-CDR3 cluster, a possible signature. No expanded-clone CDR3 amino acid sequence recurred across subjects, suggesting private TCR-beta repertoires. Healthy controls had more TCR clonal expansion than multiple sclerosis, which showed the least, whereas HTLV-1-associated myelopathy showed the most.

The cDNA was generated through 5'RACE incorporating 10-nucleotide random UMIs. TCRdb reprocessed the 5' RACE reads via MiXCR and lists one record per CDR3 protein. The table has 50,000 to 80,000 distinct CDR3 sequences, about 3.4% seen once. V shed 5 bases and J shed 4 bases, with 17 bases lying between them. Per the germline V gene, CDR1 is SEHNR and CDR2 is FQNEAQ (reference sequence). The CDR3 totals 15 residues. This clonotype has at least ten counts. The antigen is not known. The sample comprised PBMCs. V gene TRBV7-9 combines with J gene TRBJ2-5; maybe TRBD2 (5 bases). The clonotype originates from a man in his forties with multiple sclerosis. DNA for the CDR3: TGTGCCAGCAGCCCGCCGCACGCGGGTGTAGAGACCCAGTACTTC. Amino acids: CASSPPHAGVETQYF.